This T cell receptor beta chain derives from a study of read filtering for tumor transcriptome and immune sequencing (dated by TCRdb to 2018 to 2020). As for the study more broadly: The cohort had about 17 male and approximately 13 female patients with a mean age of roughly 70 years, ranging from roughly 45 to 85. TCR-region mapped reads per sample ranged from about 4 to 10.27 million with IR-seq versus only roughly 80 to 1273 with RNA-seq. Using the same bone marrow samples, the study ran both targeted immune repertoire sequencing and bulk whole-transcriptome sequencing and then compared the TCR repertoires from each method. After DNase treatment, whole-transcriptome libraries were prepared using the TruSeq RNA Access Library Prep Kit. By revised international staging, eight or nine patients were R-ISS I, about 15 were R-ISS II and 6 or 7 were R-ISS III. As a main aim, a read-filtering strategy for immune repertoire data was addressed, with the specific question being whether clonotypes supported by a single read should be removed. General findings and caveats noted by the study authors: The sorted CD138-negative fraction was not purified T cells but a mixed bone marrow immune population. The correlation between IR-seq and RNA-seq shared clonotype proportions was increased by removal of single-read clonotypes. Compared with RNA-seq, IR-seq captured clonotypes at much higher depth and more reliably, and a smaller IR-seq throughput was enough to identify most shared clonotypes. Single-read clonotypes made up around 82% of clonotypes but approximately 3.5% of total reads in IR-seq, and 70% to 75% of clonotypes and 40% to 50% of reads in RNA-seq.

The Immunoverse kit was used to build TCR libraries from about 400 ng RNA, with molecular barcoded adaptors covering alpha/delta and beta/gamma chains. The same RNA used for transcriptome sequencing was used for TCR library preparation. Sequencing of the TCR libraries was done on an Illumina HiSeq 4000 with 2 x 150 cycles. The paper's data handling went like this. TCR reads were aligned to human V, D, J and C references and assembled into CDR3 clonotypes with MiXCR, including quality filtering and error correction. The tcR package in R was used for analysis of clonotype counts and gene usage diversity. For inspection of raw mapping reads, RNA-seq reads were mapped by STAR aligner version 2.5.3a onto GRCh37 of the human genome. To test how sequencing depth affected the clonotypes detected, IR-seq fastq files were randomly downsampled with Seqtk 1.3. Starting from the raw public reads, TCRdb applied fastp trimming at Q25, assembled clones with MiXCR and retained in-frame beta chains. A single entry per CDR3 protein holds the most common genes and DNA from its merged rows. The V and J calls come from TCRdb's annotation, not from the publication. A total of approximately 58,000 distinct CDR3 sequences appear in this sample, approximately 22% of them only once. The ten largest make up approximately 18% of the sample.

Every patient had bone marrow sampled at the time of active disease. Ficoll-Hypaque density gradient centrifugation was used to isolate the bone marrow mononuclear cells. To remove myeloma plasma cells, the cells were labeled with CD138 magnetic microbeads on a MACS separator, and CD138-negative cells were then collected by negative selection. Flow cytometry on an Attune NxT with CD138 antibodies was used to check the purity of the isolated cells. Total RNA was extracted with TRIzol reagent and quantified with a NanoDrop spectrophotometer. For each patient, the CD138-negative bone marrow sample underwent paired RNA-seq and IR-seq. From its cysteine to its phenylalanine, the CDR3 spans 14 amino acids. Left in the record is the CDR3 DNA by itself, 42 bases read in frame from the first base. Relative to germline, V is 3 bases shorter and J is 8 bases shorter, with 13 bases between their ends. This clonotype was observed many times. Its target antigen remains unknown. No per-base quality is available; no much larger clone lies one base away.

The sample comprised a population of CD138-negative cells sorted from bone marrow. The meaning of the sample's cell subset or site label: bone marrow mononuclear cells depleted of CD138+ plasma/myeloma cells by negative magnetic selection. The chain is made from TRBV12-3 or TRBV12-4 and TRBJ2-2; possibly the D gene is TRBD2, per 6 matching bases. This sequence was found in a donor older than 35 with multiple myeloma. The bases read TGTGCCAGCAGTTTGGTACTAGCTATGGGGGAGCTGTTTTTT. It translates as CASSLVLAMGELFF.